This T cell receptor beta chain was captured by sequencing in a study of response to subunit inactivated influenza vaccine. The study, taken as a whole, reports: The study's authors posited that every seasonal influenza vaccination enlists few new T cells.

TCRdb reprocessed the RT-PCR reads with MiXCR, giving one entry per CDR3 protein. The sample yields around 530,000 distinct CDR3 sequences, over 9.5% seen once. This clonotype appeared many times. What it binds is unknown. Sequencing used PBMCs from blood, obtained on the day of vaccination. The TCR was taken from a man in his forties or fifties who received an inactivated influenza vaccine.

CDR3 amino acids: CASSKSTGSKLFF. CDR3 in DNA: TGTGCCAGCAGCAAGTCAACAGGGTCTAAACTGTTTTTT. The chain links TRBV5-5 to TRBJ1-4, with TRBD1 as a possible D gene (6 bases). This CDR3 region has 13 residues. Trimming left V 4 bases short and J 11 bases short, with 15 bases between. Germline V gene lookup returns CDR1 SGHKS and CDR2 YYEKEE (reference sequence).